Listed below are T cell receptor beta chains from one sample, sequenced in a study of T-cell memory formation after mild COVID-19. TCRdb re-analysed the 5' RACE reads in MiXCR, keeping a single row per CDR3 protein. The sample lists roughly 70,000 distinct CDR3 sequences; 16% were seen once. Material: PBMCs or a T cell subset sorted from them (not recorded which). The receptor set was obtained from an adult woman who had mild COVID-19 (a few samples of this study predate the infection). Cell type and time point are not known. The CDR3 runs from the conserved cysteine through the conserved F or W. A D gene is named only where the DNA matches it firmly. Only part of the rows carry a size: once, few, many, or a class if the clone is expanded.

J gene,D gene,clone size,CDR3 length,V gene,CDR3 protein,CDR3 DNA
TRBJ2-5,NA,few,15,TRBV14,CASSPQGLGQETQYF,TGTGCCAGCAGCCCCCAGGGATTGGGACAAGAGACCCAGTACTTC
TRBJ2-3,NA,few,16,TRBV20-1,CSARLRGYSASDTQYF,TGCAGTGCTAGACTAAGGGGGTACTCAGCCTCAGATACGCAGTATTTT
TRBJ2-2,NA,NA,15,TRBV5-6,CASSLTGHNTGELFF,TGTGCCAGCAGCTTGACGGGGCATAACACCGGGGAGCTGTTTTTT
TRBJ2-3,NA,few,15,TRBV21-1,CASSKVGGVPDTQYF,TGTGCCAGCAGCAAAGTAGGGGGAGTTCCAGATACGCAGTATTTT
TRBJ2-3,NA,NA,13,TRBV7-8,CASTPRSQDTQYF,TGTGCCAGCACCCCCCGCAGTCAAGATACGCAGTATTTT
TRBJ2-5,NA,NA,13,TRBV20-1,CSARERNQETQYF,TGCAGTGCCAGAGAACGGAATCAAGAGACCCAGTACTTC
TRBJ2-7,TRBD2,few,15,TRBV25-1,CASSPAGLASYEQYF,TGTGCCAGCAGCCCCGCGGGACTAGCCTCCTACGAGCAGTACTTC
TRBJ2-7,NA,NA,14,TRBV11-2,CASSLAGMAYEQYF,TGTGCCAGCAGCTTGGCGGGGATGGCCTACGAGCAGTACTTC
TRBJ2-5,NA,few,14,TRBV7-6,CASSLGGGKETQYF,TGTGCCAGCAGCTTAGGAGGCGGGAAAGAGACCCAGTACTTC
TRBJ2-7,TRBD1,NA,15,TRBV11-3,CASSLGTGLSYEQYF,TGTGCCAGCAGTCTGGGGACAGGACTGTCCTACGAGCAGTACTTC
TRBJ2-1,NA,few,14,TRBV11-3,CASSSAPQGNEQFF,TGTGCCAGCAGCTCCGCTCCCCAGGGAAATGAGCAGTTCTTC
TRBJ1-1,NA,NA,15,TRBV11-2,CASSPTGTVNTEAFF,TGTGCCAGCAGCCCTACCGGGACGGTGAACACTGAAGCTTTCTTT
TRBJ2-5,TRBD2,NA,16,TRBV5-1,CASSNDVSSGGETQYF,TGCGCCAGCAGCAACGACGTTTCTAGCGGGGGGGAGACCCAGTACTTC
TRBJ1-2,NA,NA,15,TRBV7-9,CASSLFTGSNYGYTF,TGTGCCAGCAGCTTATTCACAGGGAGTAACTATGGCTACACCTTC
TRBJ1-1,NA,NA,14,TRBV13,CASSMEGTNTEAFF,TGTGCCAGCAGCATGGAAGGGACGAACACTGAAGCTTTCTTT
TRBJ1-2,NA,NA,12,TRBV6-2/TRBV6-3,CASSLDIDAYTF,TGTGCCAGCTCCCTTGACATCGACGCCTACACCTTC
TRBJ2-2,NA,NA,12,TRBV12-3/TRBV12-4,CASSFNLGELFF,TGTGCCAGCAGTTTTAATCTCGGGGAGCTGTTTTTT
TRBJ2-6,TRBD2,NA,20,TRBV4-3,CASSQDLVTSGYSGANVLTF,TGCGCCAGCAGCCAAGACCTGGTGACTAGCGGCTACTCTGGGGCCAACGTCCTGACTTTC
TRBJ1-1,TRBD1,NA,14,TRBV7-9,CASTLGQGSTEAFF,TGTGCCAGCACCCTCGGACAGGGGAGCACTGAAGCTTTCTTT
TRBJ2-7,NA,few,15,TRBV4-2,CASSPETGTQYEQYF,TGTGCCAGCAGCCCCGAGACGGGGACCCAATACGAGCAGTACTTC
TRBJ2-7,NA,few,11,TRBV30,CAYSGAYEQYF,TGTGCCTACTCTGGGGCCTACGAGCAGTACTTC
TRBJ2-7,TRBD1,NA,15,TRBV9,CASSPDRGPTYEQYF,TGTGCCAGCAGCCCTGACAGGGGACCGACCTACGAGCAGTACTTC
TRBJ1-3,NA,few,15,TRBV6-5,CASSYSPGSGNTIYF,TGTGCCAGCAGTTACTCTCCGGGCTCTGGAAACACCATATATTTT
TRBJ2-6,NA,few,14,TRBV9,CASSQGPGANVLTF,TGTGCCAGCAGCCAAGGGCCTGGGGCCAACGTCCTGACTTTC
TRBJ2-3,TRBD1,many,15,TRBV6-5,CASRDGDSLTDTQYF,TGTGCCAGCAGGGACGGGGACAGCCTTACAGATACGCAGTATTTT
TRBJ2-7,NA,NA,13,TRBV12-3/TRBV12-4,CASSLVGDYEQYF,TGTGCCAGCAGTTTGGTCGGTGACTACGAGCAGTACTTC
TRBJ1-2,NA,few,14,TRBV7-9,CASSLVSRVYGYTF,TGTGCCAGCAGCTTAGTCTCCAGGGTCTATGGCTACACCTTC
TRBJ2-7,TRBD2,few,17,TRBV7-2,CASSQRTSGLLSDEQYF,TGTGCCAGCAGCCAGAGGACTAGCGGGCTCCTTTCTGATGAGCAGTACTTC
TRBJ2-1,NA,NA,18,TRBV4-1,CASSQDTPTRSGPREQFF,TGCGCCAGCAGCCAAGACACCCCCACTAGGTCGGGACCGAGAGAGCAGTTCTTC
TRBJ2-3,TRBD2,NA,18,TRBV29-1,CSVGSADLTSGAGDTQYF,TGCAGCGTTGGATCTGCGGATCTGACTAGCGGCGCTGGAGATACGCAGTATTTT
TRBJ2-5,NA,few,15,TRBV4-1,CASSQGGAEGETQYF,TGCGCCAGCAGCCAAGGAGGAGCGGAGGGGGAGACCCAGTACTTC
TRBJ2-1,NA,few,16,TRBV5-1,CASSLRGVSSYNEQFF,TGCGCCAGCAGCTTGAGGGGGGTTAGCTCCTACAATGAGCAGTTCTTC
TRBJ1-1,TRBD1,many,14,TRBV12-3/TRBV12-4,CASSLTGWGTEAFF,TGTGCCAGCAGTTTGACAGGGTGGGGCACTGAAGCTTTCTTT
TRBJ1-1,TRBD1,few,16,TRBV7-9,CASSPPPGTGNTEAFF,TGTGCCAGCAGCCCGCCCCCCGGGACAGGGAACACTGAAGCTTTCTTT
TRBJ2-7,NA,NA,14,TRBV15,CATSSGNGDYEQYF,TGTGCCACCAGCAGTGGCAACGGAGATTACGAGCAGTACTTC
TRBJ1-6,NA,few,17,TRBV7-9,CASSGRWFGGDNSPLHF,TGTGCCAGCAGCGGGAGGTGGTTCGGAGGGGATAATTCACCCCTCCACTTT
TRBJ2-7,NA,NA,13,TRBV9,CASSGGGAYEQYF,TGTGCCAGCAGCGGGGGTGGGGCCTACGAGCAGTACTTC
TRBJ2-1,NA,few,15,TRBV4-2,CASSQHGPGFNEQFF,TGTGCCAGCAGCCAACATGGTCCGGGGTTTAATGAGCAGTTCTTC
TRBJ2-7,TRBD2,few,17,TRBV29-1,CSAQGWLAGQKGYEQYF,TGCAGCGCTCAGGGGTGGCTAGCGGGACAAAAAGGCTACGAGCAGTACTTC
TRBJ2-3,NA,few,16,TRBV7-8,CASSLARSLSTDTQYF,TGTGCCAGCAGCTTAGCCCGATCATTGAGCACAGATACGCAGTATTTT
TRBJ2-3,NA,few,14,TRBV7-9,CASSLIPSTDTQYF,TGTGCCAGCAGCTTGATCCCTAGCACAGATACGCAGTATTTT
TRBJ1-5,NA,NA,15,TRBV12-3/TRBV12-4,CASSLASDSNQPQHF,TGTGCCAGCAGCCTGGCATCAGATAGCAATCAGCCCCAGCATTTT
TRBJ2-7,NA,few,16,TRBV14,CASSHGPNTYSYEQYF,TGTGCCAGCAGCCACGGGCCCAACACCTACTCCTACGAGCAGTACTTC
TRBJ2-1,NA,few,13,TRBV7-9,CASSPDNYNEQFF,TGTGCCAGCAGCCCCGACAATTACAATGAGCAGTTCTTC
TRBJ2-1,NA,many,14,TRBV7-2,CASSLGSSYNEQFF,TGTGCCAGCAGCTTAGGGAGCTCCTACAATGAGCAGTTCTTC
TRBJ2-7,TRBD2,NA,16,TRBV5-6,CASSPWTSGGMDEQYF,TGTGCCAGCAGCCCCTGGACTAGCGGGGGTATGGACGAGCAGTACTTC
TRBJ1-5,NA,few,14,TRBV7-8,CASSPEARAGAQHF,TGTGCCAGCAGCCCCGAGGCCAGGGCGGGAGCCCAGCATTTT
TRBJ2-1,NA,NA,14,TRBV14,CAISQGPAYNEQFF,TGTGCCATCAGCCAAGGTCCAGCATACAATGAGCAGTTCTTC
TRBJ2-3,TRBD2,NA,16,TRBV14,CASSRSGSGGTDTQYF,TGTGCCAGCAGCCGTTCTGGAAGCGGGGGCACAGATACGCAGTATTTT